Sequencing of this T cell receptor beta chain was carried out in a study of blood T cell repertoires in COVID-19. Study context: T cells, B-cell-depleted T cells, or PBMCs provided the cDNA or gDNA that served as material.

Per the original methods: Using reference gene primer amplification, nucleated cell counts were estimated. Only in-frame clones appear in the TCRdb table, and some are missing; sequencing was by immunoSEQ multiplex PCR. The V and J calls and clone size come from that table; D and trimming were worked out from the DNA. The sample records more than 95,000 clones, approximately 80% being singletons. The CDR3 is 16 residues long. The V segment lost 5 bases and the J segment 0 bases; nucleotides outside the gene matches: 7. Looked up from germline, CDR1 is MDHEN and CDR2 is SYDVKM. Only one count was recorded for this clone.

Sequences were obtained from peripheral blood. The chain is built from TRBV28 and TRBJ2-4; 7 bases are shared with TRBD1. The sequence derives from a man aged 55 to 69 with acute or convalescent COVID-19. The DNA of the CDR3 is TGTGCCAGCAGTCCTGTAGACAGGGTAGCCAAAAACATTCAGTACTTC. The encoded protein is CASSPVDRVAKNIQYF.